This TCR beta chain appears in the sequencing data of a study of beta chain features in type 1 diabetes. Comments on this clone: The antigen remains undetermined.

One heparinised draw of blood, averaging about 120 mL, came from each donor. The study's findings and limits: PCR might favor shorter templates, equally in patients and controls. When VDJ junctions were examined, type 1 diabetes patients showed fewer insertions and more deletions.

The CDR3 has 15 residues. Germline lookup yields CDR1 MNHEY and CDR2 SVGAGI. V shed 6 bases and J shed 3 bases, with 15 bases lying between them. What was sequenced were expressed TCRB transcripts, since all of the isolated RNA had been reverse transcribed. The average read count of naive, central memory and regulatory T cell samples was about 3.3 million. Sequenced by immunoSEQ multiplex PCR; TCRdb stores in-frame clones only, minus some. This table has about 900,000 clones, about 17% appearing once. The sample taken for sequencing was naive CD4+ T cells from blood. The sequence came from a woman in her late teens or twenties in good health. V and J are TRBV6-5 and TRBJ1-5; D possibly corresponds to TRBD1 (6 bases). CDR3 sequence reads: CASRADRLDNQPQHF. CDR3 nucleotide sequence: TGTGCCAGCAGAGCTGACAGGTTGGACAATCAGCCCCAGCATTTT.